The rows below give T cell receptor beta chains drawn from one sample of a study of CD8 T cells in ankylosing spondylitis. MiXCR, run by TCRdb on the 5' RACE reads, gives a single entry per CDR3 protein. The sample shows some 120,000 distinct CDR3 sequences, roughly 15% of them seen only once. What was sequenced was blood, either unsorted or a sorted T cell fraction (not recorded which). The receptors shown here come from a female donor with ankylosing spondylitis or in good health (not recorded which). Both conserved end residues are part of each CDR3. A D gene is named only where the DNA matches it firmly. Only part of the rows carry a size: once, few, many, or a class if the clone is expanded.

D	V	J	size	CDR3	DNA
-	TRBV18	TRBJ2-7	few	CASSPNVGRSLEQYF	TGTGCCAGCTCACCAAACGTCGGACGAAGCTTAGAGCAGTACTTC
-	TRBV6-4	TRBJ2-7	-	CASSDQERSEQYF	TGTGCCAGCAGTGACCAGGAGCGGAGCGAGCAGTACTTC
-	TRBV12-3/TRBV12-4	TRBJ2-1	many	CASSAGIEPANEQFF	TGTGCCAGCAGTGCCGGGATCGAACCTGCCAATGAGCAGTTCTTC
TRBD1	TRBV3-1	TRBJ2-1	few	CASSQDRATGLSYNEQFF	TGTGCCAGCAGCCAAGATCGGGCGACAGGGCTCTCCTACAATGAGCAGTTCTTC
TRBD1	TRBV29-1	TRBJ2-5	few	CSVSWTGIIETQYF	TGCAGCGTTTCTTGGACAGGGATTATCGAGACCCAGTACTTC
-	TRBV12-3/TRBV12-4	TRBJ2-2	many	CASSYSGKNTGELFF	TGTGCCAGCAGCTATTCAGGGAAGAACACCGGGGAGCTGTTTTTT
TRBD1	TRBV3-1	TRBJ1-6	many	CASSLGQRTPLHF	TGTGCCAGCAGCCTGGGACAGCGAACACCCCTCCACTTT
-	TRBV18	TRBJ2-1	many	CASSRGGSYNEQFF	TGTGCCAGCTCCCGAGGGGGATCCTACAATGAGCAGTTCTTC
-	TRBV3-1	TRBJ2-7	-	CASSQGMGEQYF	TGTGCCAGCAGCCAAGGAATGGGCGAGCAGTACTTC
-	TRBV5-1	TRBJ2-7	few	CASSPRQEAASEQYF	TGCGCCAGCAGCCCCCGACAGGAGGCGGCCTCCGAGCAGTACTTC
TRBD1	TRBV18	TRBJ2-7	few	CASSTGTGNYEQYF	TGTGCCAGCTCAACCGGGACAGGTAACTACGAGCAGTACTTC
-	TRBV12-3/TRBV12-4	TRBJ1-1	few	CASSLGGTTEAFF	TGTGCCAGCAGTTTGGGAGGGACCACTGAAGCTTTCTTT
-	TRBV29-1	TRBJ2-1	many	CSVEGGLGDNEQFF	TGCAGCGTTGAAGGGGGTCTGGGAGACAATGAGCAGTTCTTC
TRBD2	TRBV5-1	TRBJ2-5	-	CASSFIGLAEETQYF	TGCGCCAGCAGCTTCATTGGACTAGCGGAAGAGACCCAGTACTTC
-	TRBV29-1	TRBJ1-2	many	CSVRGQSDYGYTF	TGCAGCGTCCGAGGACAGTCAGACTATGGCTACACCTTC
TRBD2	TRBV12-3/TRBV12-4	TRBJ2-7	-	CASTTGGLYEQYF	TGTGCCAGCACCACGGGGGGGCTCTACGAGCAGTACTTC
-	TRBV29-1	TRBJ2-5	many	CSVEEAQGETQYF	TGCAGCGTTGAAGAGGCGCAGGGAGAGACCCAGTACTTC
-	TRBV4-1	TRBJ2-1	-	CASSQVVTGTYYNEQFF	TGCGCCAGCAGCCAAGTAGTCACAGGAACATATTACAATGAGCAGTTCTTC
-	TRBV7-3	TRBJ2-2	few	CASSLQPGTNTGELFF	TGTGCCAGCAGCTTACAACCGGGAACAAACACCGGGGAGCTGTTTTTT
TRBD2	TRBV5-1	TRBJ2-3	few	CASSNPTSGTSTDTQYF	TGCGCCAGCAGCAATCCAACTAGCGGCACTAGCACAGATACGCAGTATTTT
TRBD2	TRBV7-2	TRBJ2-7	many	CASSLERGSSYEQYF	TGTGCCAGCAGCTTGGAGCGGGGGAGCTCCTACGAGCAGTACTTC
-	TRBV3-1	TRBJ1-1	-	CASKPSRGLEAFF	TGTGCCAGCAAACCAAGTAGAGGGCTTGAAGCTTTCTTT
-	TRBV28	TRBJ1-4	-	CASSLGLPGEKLFF	TGTGCCAGCAGTTTAGGCCTCCCGGGAGAAAAACTGTTTTTT
-	TRBV20-1	TRBJ1-5	-	CSARDTRGGQPQHF	TGCAGTGCTAGAGATACTAGAGGGGGTCAGCCCCAGCATTTT
-	TRBV20-1	TRBJ1-3	few	CSARDMFPEPGNTIYF	TGCAGTGCTAGAGATATGTTTCCGGAACCTGGAAACACCATATATTTT
-	TRBV12-3/TRBV12-4	TRBJ2-2	many	CASSRLENTGELFF	TGTGCCAGCAGTCGTTTGGAGAACACCGGGGAGCTGTTTTTT
TRBD2	TRBV29-1	TRBJ2-7	few	CSTEGRVTGEQYF	TGCAGCACCGAGGGGAGGGTGACGGGCGAGCAGTACTTC
-	TRBV7-2	TRBJ2-5	-	CASSPGGTAYQETQYF	TGTGCCAGCAGCCCAGGGGGGACAGCGTACCAAGAGACCCAGTACTTC
TRBD2	TRBV20-1	TRBJ2-3	few	CSARVSGATDTQYF	TGCAGTGCTAGAGTCAGCGGGGCTACAGATACGCAGTATTTT
TRBD2	TRBV20-1	TRBJ2-7	many	CSATPYGTSGKNEQYF	TGCAGTGCAACTCCCTACGGGACTAGCGGGAAGAACGAGCAGTACTTC
-	TRBV3-1	TRBJ2-7	many	CASSQDSGISYEQYF	TGTGCCAGCAGCCAAGACTCAGGGATTTCCTACGAGCAGTACTTC
TRBD1	TRBV2	TRBJ2-2	-	CASRWTGGIGELFF	TGTGCCAGCAGATGGACAGGGGGAATCGGGGAGCTGTTTTTT
-	TRBV27	TRBJ2-1	many	CASSLDYRVYNEQFF	TGTGCCAGCAGTTTAGACTACCGGGTCTACAATGAGCAGTTCTTC
-	TRBV29-1	TRBJ2-7	few	CSVGHRDEQYF	TGCAGCGTTGGTCACAGGGACGAGCAGTACTTC
TRBD2	TRBV5-1	TRBJ2-2	few	CASSAGTRGNTGELFF	TGCGCCAGCAGCGCAGGGACTAGGGGAAACACCGGGGAGCTGTTTTTT
-	TRBV20-1	TRBJ2-7	few	CSARGAREGYEQYF	TGCAGTGCTAGGGGAGCCCGAGAAGGCTACGAGCAGTACTTC
-	TRBV28	TRBJ2-5	many	CASSLSGVETQYF	TGTGCCAGCAGCTTATCTGGGGTTGAGACCCAGTACTTC
-	TRBV30	TRBJ1-1	-	CAWSVEGRNTEAFF	TGTGCCTGGAGTGTTGAGGGAAGGAACACTGAAGCTTTCTTT
TRBD1	TRBV5-1	TRBJ1-1	-	CASSRATGSEAFF	TGCGCCAGCAGCCGAGCGACAGGGTCTGAAGCTTTCTTT
-	TRBV3-1	TRBJ1-2	few	CASSQDAQGLGYTF	TGTGCCAGCAGCCAAGACGCGCAGGGTCTCGGCTACACCTTC
-	TRBV12-3/TRBV12-4	TRBJ2-7	few	CASSLRETLDEQYF	TGTGCCAGCAGTTTACGGGAGACCCTCGACGAGCAGTACTTC
-	TRBV2	TRBJ2-7	few	CASSVAGYEQYF	TGTGCCAGCAGTGTTGCGGGATACGAGCAGTACTTC
TRBD2	TRBV7-4	TRBJ2-5	few	CASSFGTRKETQYF	TGTGCCAGCAGCTTCGGGACTAGGAAAGAGACCCAGTACTTC
-	TRBV7-9	TRBJ1-5	many	CASSLWGRGQPQHF	TGTGCCAGCAGCTTGTGGGGGCGCGGTCAGCCCCAGCATTTT
-	TRBV7-9	TRBJ2-7	many	CASFRDVLSYEQYF	TGTGCCAGCTTTCGGGACGTCCTCTCCTACGAGCAGTACTTC